The sequence of this T cell receptor beta chain was determined in a study of glioma-infiltrating T cells. This CDR3 has 15 amino acids. Looked up from germline, CDR1 is LNHNV and CDR2 is YYDKDF (reference sequence). Comment on this clonotype: Antigen specificity is unknown. Germline and junction disagree at one end, which may indicate a read error.

Amplification of TCR alpha and beta CDR3 regions from RNA used iRepertoire nested multiplex PCR. TCRdb re-analysed the multiplex PCR reads in MiXCR, keeping a single row per CDR3 protein. The sample has 300,000 to 400,000 distinct CDR3 sequences; around 45% are singletons. General study points: Tissue-blood divergence was below expectation in non-neoplastic patients, above in gliomas. Patients with low tissue-blood divergence carried a signature set of shared blood CDR3 motifs.

This TCR derives from a human donor with low-grade glioma or glioblastoma, undergoing nonglioma brain surgery, or in good health (not recorded which). This chain links TRBV15 with TRBJ1-3; the D is unclear. Sequencing was carried out using glioma tissue, nonneoplastic brain tissue, or PBMCs (not recorded which). The CDR3 bases are TGTGCCGCCAGCAGAGATAAGGGCAGTGGAAACACCATATATTTT. Translated, it gives CAASRDKGSGNTIYF.